A selection of T cell receptor beta chains follows, all from one sample in a study of blood T cell repertoires in COVID-19. Here immunoSEQ multiplex PCR was the method, and the copy in TCRdb shows in-frame clones only, minus some. This table holds 200,000 to 250,000 clones, over 70% found once. The sample consisted of PBMCs or T cells enriched from blood (not recorded which). Receptor source: a woman in her 30s who had been exposed to COVID-19. Each CDR3 is given without its conserved first and last residue. The order of the fields is V gene, J gene, CDR3 protein.

TRBV6-5,TRBJ2-1,ASSYSPYREQF
TRBV19,TRBJ2-2,ASRPGDGIGELF
TRBV5-4,TRBJ2-3,ASFPRGGASTDTQY
TRBV9,TRBJ2-7,ASSLSGRGYEQY
TRBV2,TRBJ1-2,ASSLPTGSNYGYT
TRBV7-9,TRBJ2-2,ASSLESVQGGTGELF
TRBV29-1,TRBJ2-1,SVERTFNEQF
TRBV7-2,TRBJ2-5,ASSFTGQETQY
TRBV9,TRBJ2-5,ASSVALAGGIGETQY
TRBV29-1,TRBJ2-3,SVERTPPRDTQY
TRBV12-5,TRBJ1-5,ASGFSRDSNQPQH
TRBV5-6,TRBJ2-7,ASSFRGTAGGSEQY
TRBV7-9,TRBJ2-7,ASSLAMGTSYEQY
TRBV3-1/TRBV3-2,TRBJ2-3,ASSQEPWAWVLNTQY
TRBV18,TRBJ1-4,ASSPLPRGAEKLF
TRBV5-1,TRBJ1-1,ASSLGQAMNTEAF
TRBV27,TRBJ2-1,ASSLTGVNNEQF
TRBV3-1/TRBV3-2,TRBJ2-3,ASSQQYTDTQY
TRBV28,TRBJ1-3,ASSFGQIVSGNTIY